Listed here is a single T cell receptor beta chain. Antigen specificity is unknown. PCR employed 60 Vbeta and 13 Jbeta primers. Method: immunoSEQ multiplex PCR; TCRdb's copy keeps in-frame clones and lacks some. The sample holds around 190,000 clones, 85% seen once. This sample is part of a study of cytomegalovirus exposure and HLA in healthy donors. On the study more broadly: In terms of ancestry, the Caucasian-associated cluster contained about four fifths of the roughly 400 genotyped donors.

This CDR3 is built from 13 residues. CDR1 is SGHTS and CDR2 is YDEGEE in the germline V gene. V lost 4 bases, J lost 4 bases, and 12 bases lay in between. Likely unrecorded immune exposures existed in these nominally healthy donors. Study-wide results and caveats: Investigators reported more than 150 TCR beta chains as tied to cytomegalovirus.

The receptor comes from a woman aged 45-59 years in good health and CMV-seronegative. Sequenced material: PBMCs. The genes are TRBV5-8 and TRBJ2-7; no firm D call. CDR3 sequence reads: CASSEYRGYEQYF. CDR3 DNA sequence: TGTGCCAGCAGCGAGTATCGAGGTTACGAGCAGTACTTC.